A single sample is the source of the 29 T cell receptor beta chains below, sequenced in a study of T-cell reconstitution after alpha-beta-depleted transplantation in children. TCRbeta library preparation incorporated unique molecular identifiers. TCRdb re-called the PCR reads through MiXCR, storing one row per CDR3 protein. The sample holds under 450,000 distinct CDR3 sequences, roughly 14% seen once. The sample here was PBMCs, taken from the stem cell graft. The receptors come from a human donor who donated a stem cell graft to a child with Fanconi anemia.

The V call is TRBV7-7, the J call TRBJ2-1, with a tentative D call TRBD2 (6 bases). CDR1 and CDR2 (germline): SSHAT, FNYEAQ (reference sequence). This CDR3 region has 15 residues. Trimming pared 5 bases from V and 5 bases from J, leaving 16 bases between. The CDR3 DNA follows: TGTGCCAGCAGCCGGGACTTCTCCCGGGACAATGAGCAGTTCTTC. This codes for CASSRDFSRDNEQFF.

The table lists this clonotype with a few counts. The chain combines TRBV10-3 with TRBJ2-7, with a possible D match to TRBD1 (5 bases). V lost 5 bases to trimming and J lost 6 bases, with 14 bases between them. The germline V gene encodes CDR1 ENHRY and CDR2 SYGVKD. The CDR3 loop spans 13 amino acids. DNA of the CDR3: TGTGCCATCAGTAGCTCCCAGGGTGGCGAGCAGTACGTC. Translated: CAISSSQGGEQYV.

CDR3 in amino acids: CASSLTGQYNEQFF. CDR3 bases: TGTGCCAGCAGCTTAACGGGACAGTACAATGAGCAGTTCTTC. The chain recombines TRBV11-2 with TRBJ2-1; TRBD1 matches at 7 bases. This CDR3 spans 14 amino acids. In germline, CDR1 is SGHAT, CDR2 FQNNGV. V shed 2 bases and J 4 bases; nucleotides not matched to a gene: 2.

The rearrangement joins TRBV7-2 to TRBJ1-3; D uncertain. The V and J ends lost 3 bases and 1 base respectively, with 10 bases between them. Looked up from germline, CDR1 is SGHTA and CDR2 is FQGNSA. The CDR3 consists of 15 residues. The CDR3 region is CASSLWDRSGNTIYF. DNA for the CDR3: TGTGCCAGCAGCTTGTGGGATAGGTCTGGAAACACCATATATTTT.

This clonotype was detected ten times or more. The V call is TRBV12-3 or TRBV12-4, the J call TRBJ2-1, with D possibly matching TRBD1 (6 bases). Trimming pared 2 bases from V and 6 bases from J, leaving 11 bases between. The CDR3 extends over 14 amino acids. The CDR3 nucleotides are TGTGCCAGCAGTTTAACAGGGAGCGTCAATGAGCAGTTCTTC. It yields the protein CASSLTGSVNEQFF.

This clonotype showed up just a few times. The chain is built from TRBV6-9 and TRBJ1-5; D is perhaps TRBD1 (5 bases). The CDR3 runs 16 residues. Trimming took off 0 bases at V and 2 bases at J, with 11 bases between the two ends. Germline V lookup: CDR1 MNHGY, CDR2 SVAAGI. The CDR3 sequence is CASSYSGTLGNQPQHF. In DNA form, the CDR3 reads TGTGCCAGCAGTTATTCCGGGACTCTTGGCAATCAGCCCCAGCATTTT.

This clonotype was seen ten or more times. The V and J genes are TRBV20-1 and TRBJ2-7; the match to TRBD2 covers 7 bases. CDR3 length equals 15 residues. The V and J ends lost 0 bases and 1 base, in that order; junction bases with no gene match: 6. Germline-derived CDR1 and CDR2 are DFQATT and SNEGSKA (reference sequence). The CDR3 protein is CSARDMASGSYEQYF. DNA for the CDR3: TGCAGTGCTAGAGATATGGCTAGCGGTTCCTACGAGCAGTACTTC.

This clonotype has ten or more counts. The chain carries TRBV3-1 and TRBJ2-1; 11 bases match TRBD1. The junction had 6 bases not matched to a gene; V was cut back by 0 bases and J by 8 bases. The germline V gene encodes CDR1 LGHDT and CDR2 YNNKEL (reference sequence). This CDR3 has 16 amino acids. CDR3 sequence: CASSQDGGQGGDEQFF. The CDR3 bases are TGTGCCAGCAGCCAAGATGGGGGACAGGGGGGCGATGAGCAGTTCTTC.

This clonotype was detected a few times. The J gene is TRBJ1-1, the V gene TRBV13, with a weak D call TRBD1 (5 bases). CDR1 is PRHDT, CDR2 FYEKMQ, per germline (reference sequence). V dropped 5 bases and J dropped 1 base, with 11 bases sitting between them. The CDR3 loop spans 14 amino acids. The CDR3 coding sequence is TGTGCCAGCAGCCCCCACGACAGGAACACTGAAGCTTTCTTT. As protein: CASSPHDRNTEAFF.

The chain couples TRBV6-1 to TRBJ2-1, with D unclear. The V gene's germline CDR1 is MNHNS and CDR2 SASEGT. Between the trimmed V and J ends, which lost 5 bases and 7 bases, there was a span of 12 bases. The CDR3 covers 13 residues. Here the CDR3 DNA reads TGTGCCAGCAGTCTAGAAGCCCTAAATGAGCAGTTCTTC. Translating it yields CASSLEALNEQFF.

This clonotype was detected only a few times. The chain carries TRBV18 and TRBJ2-2; no reliable D call. Trimming pared 3 bases from V and 4 bases from J, leaving 6 bases between. Germline CDR1 and CDR2: KGHSH and LQKENI. The CDR3 runs 13 residues. CDR3 region: CASSPQPTGELFF. For the CDR3, the DNA is TGTGCCAGCTCACCTCAGCCCACCGGGGAGCTGTTTTTT. Full variable domain (missing parts from reference TRBV18 and TRBJ2-2): NAGVMQNPRHLVRRRGQEARLRCSPMKGHSHVYWYRQLPEEGLKFMVYLQKENIIDESGMPKERFSAEFPKEGPSILRIQQVVRGDSAAYFCASSPQPTGELFFGEGSRLTVL.

V is TRBV10-1 and J is TRBJ2-1; D not certain. This CDR3 has 13 amino acids. Germline V gives CDR1 WNHNN, CDR2 SYGVQD (reference sequence). V was trimmed by 2 bases and J by 7 bases, leaving 9 bases between them. The CDR3 region is CASSEGSENEQFF. The CDR3 nucleotides are TGCGCCAGCAGTGAGGGGTCTGAGAATGAGCAGTTCTTC.

This clonotype has more than one count but fewer than ten. This chain uses TRBV9 with TRBJ1-6; TRBD1 matches 7 bases. Germline values: CDR1 SGDLS, CDR2 YYNGEE. Germline trimming cut 2 bases from V and 13 bases from J; bases unmatched to any gene: 9. The CDR3 is made up of 14 amino acids. In DNA form, the CDR3 reads TGTGCCAGCAGCGTTACCGGGACAGAATCTCCCCTCCACTTT. This codes for CASSVTGTESPLHF.

The rearrangement links TRBV12-5 to TRBJ2-5; 7 bases map to TRBD2. This CDR3 has 13 residues. Germline V gene lookup returns CDR1 LGHNT and CDR2 FRNRAP. Trimming removed 4 bases from V and 3 bases from J; junction bases left unmatched: 2. The CDR3 region is CASGWSGEETQYF. The CDR3 nucleotides are TGTGCTAGTGGTTGGAGCGGGGAAGAGACCCAGTACTTC.

This sequence joins TRBV7-9 and TRBJ2-1; D is possibly TRBD1 (6 bases). Germline V lookup: CDR1 SEHNR, CDR2 FQNEAQ (reference sequence). This CDR3 is built from 15 residues. The V end was cut by 5 bases, the J end by 6 bases, with 17 bases between. Here the CDR3 DNA reads TGTGCCAGCAGCGAATCGGGACACATCCTCAATGAGCAGTTCTTC. Its protein product is CASSESGHILNEQFF.

This chain connects TRBV3-1 to TRBJ2-1; tentatively, D is TRBD1 (6 bases). The CDR3 loop spans 13 amino acids. Trimming pared 2 bases from V and 12 bases from J, leaving 14 bases between. From germline, CDR1 is LGHDT and CDR2 YNNKEL (reference sequence). The chain's CDR3 is CASSQYEGDRQFF. CDR3 bases: TGTGCCAGCAGCCAATATGAGGGGGACCGGCAGTTCTTC.

The chain joins TRBV5-1 to TRBJ2-3, with TRBD2 identical over 12 bases. The V and J ends lost 4 bases and 2 bases, in that order; junction bases with no gene match: 5. The CDR3 has 16 amino acids. CDR1 and CDR2 (germline): SGHRS, YFSETQ. The CDR3 DNA reads as TGCGCCAGCAGCGGACTAGCGGGGCGCTTCACAGATACGCAGTATTTT. Its translation: CASSGLAGRFTDTQYF.

The rearrangement links TRBV3-1 to TRBJ1-2; D may be TRBD1 (5 bases). CDR3 length: 15 residues. Deletions cut 0 bases from V and 8 bases from J, with 16 bases between. CDR1 LGHDT and CDR2 YNNKEL come from the germline V gene (reference sequence). For the CDR3, the DNA is TGTGCCAGCAGCCAAGAATGGTCGGGGGAAGCCGGCTACACCTTC. This gives the protein CASSQEWSGEAGYTF.

The CDR3 sequence: CASSEGLIDTEAFF. The CDR3 coding sequence is TGTGCCAGCAGTGAGGGACTAATAGACACTGAAGCTTTCTTT. V is TRBV25-1 and J is TRBJ1-1; D might be TRBD1 (5 bases). The CDR3 is 14 residues long. Trimming removed 3 bases at V and 3 bases at J, with 11 bases between. Germline CDR1 is MGHDK and CDR2 is SYGVNS.

The sample holds a few counts of this clonotype. V is TRBV5-1 and J is TRBJ2-1, with 7 bases identical to TRBD1. This CDR3 comprises 13 residues. J lost 9 bases, V lost 4 bases, and 7 bases had no gene match. Germline CDR1 reads SGHRS; CDR2 reads YFSETQ. CDR3 nucleotides: TGCGCCAGCAGCCCAACAGGGGTGGGTGAGCAGTTCTTC. Translated, it gives CASSPTGVGEQFF.

This clonotype was recorded a few times. This sequence joins TRBV29-1 and TRBJ2-3, with 7 bases identical to TRBD2. The CDR3 length is 14 residues. Germline CDR1 is SQVTM and CDR2 is ANQGSEA. With V trimmed by 2 bases and J by 3 bases, 5 bases remained unmatched. CDR3 protein: CSVEMAGVTDTQYF. The DNA of the CDR3 is TGCAGCGTTGAAATGGCGGGAGTAACAGATACGCAGTATTTT.

This chain connects TRBV5-1 to TRBJ1-4, with D unclear. Germline loops: CDR1 SGHRS, CDR2 YFSETQ. Trimming shortened V by 1 base and J by 0 bases, and 10 bases separated the two germline ends. The CDR3 contains 16 residues. The CDR3 is CASSLFPGATNEKLFF. The CDR3, as DNA: TGCGCCAGCAGCTTGTTCCCGGGAGCAACTAATGAAAAACTGTTTTTT.

This chain uses TRBV7-2 with TRBJ2-5; D perhaps matches TRBD1 (5 bases). The CDR3 extends over 14 amino acids. Trimming removed 4 bases at V and 4 bases at J, with 13 bases between. Germline CDR1 is SGHTA and CDR2 is FQGNSA. The CDR3 coding sequence is TGTGCCAGCAGCTACGTGGGGCTAGGAGAGACCCAGTACTTC. It codes for CASSYVGLGETQYF.

This clonotype came up a few times. V and J are TRBV18 and TRBJ1-1; D not resolved. The CDR3 is 14 amino acids. CDR1 KGHSH and CDR2 LQKENI come from the germline V gene. V was pared by 2 bases and J by 11 bases, with 18 bases between. The CDR3 protein is CASSPKAFGVSAFF. Written as DNA, the CDR3 is TGTGCCAGCTCACCAAAAGCCTTCGGGGTCTCGGCTTTCTTT.

In its sample, this clonotype was seen a few times. The V gene is TRBV6-5, the J gene TRBJ2-7, with D tentatively TRBD2 (5 bases). The CDR3 is made up of 14 amino acids. The germline gives CDR1 MNHEY, CDR2 SVGAGI. V dropped 2 bases and J dropped 1 base, with 9 bases sitting between them. The CDR3 DNA reads as TGTGCCAGCAGTTACGCGGGTTCGTCCTACGAGCAGTACTTC. Its protein product is CASSYAGSSYEQYF.

This chain joins TRBV11-2 and TRBJ2-1; the D gene is possibly TRBD2 (6 bases). The CDR3 is made up of 15 amino acids. V was cut by 1 base and J by 2 bases, with 9 bases left in between. Germline CDR1 SGHAT, CDR2 FQNNGV. The CDR3 DNA sequence: TGTGCCAGCAGCTTAGCGAGACTAGCCTACAATGAGCAGTTCTTC. It specifies CASSLARLAYNEQFF.

This clonotype was seen a handful of times. The CDR3 coding sequence is TGCAGTGCTGGAGGGGGCTACCTTGAAGCTTTCTTT. It codes for CSAGGGYLEAFF. The V and J genes are TRBV20-1 and TRBJ1-1; TRBD1 matches at 7 bases. The V segment lost 5 bases and the J segment 7 bases; nucleotides outside the gene matches: 7. Germline V gene lookup returns CDR1 DFQATT and CDR2 SNEGSKA (reference sequence). This CDR3 is 12 amino acids long.

The sample holds many counts of this clonotype. The chain has TRBV12-3 or TRBV12-4 and TRBJ2-7; D possibly corresponds to TRBD1 (6 bases). Deletions cut 1 base from V and 4 bases from J, with 11 bases between. The CDR3 has 14 amino acids. CDR3 residues: CASSLGFDRYEQYV. CDR3 sequence (DNA): TGTGCCAGCAGTTTAGGGTTCGACAGGTACGAGCAGTACGTC.

This chain connects TRBV7-3 to TRBJ2-2, with D maybe TRBD2 (5 bases). V was pared by 5 bases and J by 5 bases, with 18 bases between. Per the germline V gene, CDR1 is SGHTA and CDR2 is FQGTGA. This CDR3 has 16 amino acids. The CDR3 here is CASSPIGLAETGELFF. CDR3 DNA: TGTGCCAGCAGCCCAATCGGACTCGCGGAGACCGGGGAGCTGTTTTTT. The whole variable domain, filled in from reference TRBV7-3 and TRBJ2-2, reads GAGVSQTPSNKVTEKGKYVELRCDPISGHTALYWYRQSLGQGPEFLIYFQGTGAADDSGLPNDRFFAVRPEGSVSTLKIQRTERGDSAVYLCASSPIGLAETGELFFGEGSRLTVL.